The table lists the clone carrying this T cell receptor (beta chain) with a count of one. This record comes from a study of blood T cell repertoires in COVID-19. Study in general: Sites in the United States, Italy and Spain provided acute and convalescent COVID-19 samples. Sources were T cells, B-cell-depleted T cells, or PBMCs; the material itself was cDNA or gDNA.

Germline-derived CDR1 and CDR2 are SGHTA and FQGNSA. This CDR3 is 16 amino acids long. V was cut by 0 bases and J by 0 bases, with 9 bases left in between. Original analysis: Reference gene primer amplification yielded estimated nucleated cell counts. Profiled with immunoSEQ multiplex PCR; TCRdb holds only in-frame clones, not every one. V and J calls and clone size are those listed in that table; D and trimming were worked out from the DNA. Of approximately 65,000 clones listed, 65% to 80% are singletons. Sequenced material: peripheral blood. The chain recombines TRBV7-2 with TRBJ2-1; no reliable D call. The receptor was isolated from a woman of 80 years or more with active or convalescent COVID-19. The chain's CDR3 is CASSLAGRSSYNEQFF. The CDR3 nucleotides are TGTGCCAGCAGCTTAGCGGGCCGAAGCTCCTACAATGAGCAGTTCTTC.